The T cell receptor beta chain under discussion was sequenced for a study of T cell repertoires in cytomegalovirus infection. At the level of the study: Public TCR beta signatures provided an indication of both CMV infection and a matching HLA type.

The CDR3 spans 15 residues. Losses at the gene ends were 6 bases for V and 0 bases for J; bases not matched to a gene: 6. Overall study results and limits: CMV-specific TCR beta clonotypes restricted by HLA-C were the ones dominating the ex vivo response.

Note on this clonotype: Its antigen is not known.

TCRdb re-called the reads through MiXCR, storing one row per CDR3 protein. The data show around 94,000 distinct CDR3 sequences, with more than 15% seen just once and approximately 8% held by the top ten. The sequence was obtained from a human donor in good health (CMV status not recorded). Some clones in this sample may be carry-over from other donors' samples. The V and J genes are TRBV12-3 or TRBV12-4 and TRBJ2-3; 7 bases match TRBD2. Source material: PBMCs. Written as DNA, the CDR3 is TGTGCCAGCAGCAAGCGGGGTTCTAGCACAGATACGCAGTATTTT. This sequence encodes CASSKRGSSTDTQYF.